This passage covers 8 T cell receptor beta chains from one sample sequenced in a study of blood T cells in healthy people across ages. It was with a sample-barcoded 5' primer and a J-beta primer mix that a second PCR of about 6 to 12 cycles was run. Each CDR3 protein gets one entry after TCRdb re-called the 5' RACE reads with MiXCR. The sample yields 700,000 or so distinct CDR3 sequences, 22% seen once. The sequenced sample was blood. Receptors were obtained from a man in his sixties or seventies in good health.

This chain connects TRBV20-1 to TRBJ2-1, with a weak D call TRBD2 (6 bases). Trimming shortened V by 6 bases and J by 4 bases, and 19 bases separated the two germline ends. This CDR3 is 15 amino acids long. Per the germline V gene, CDR1 is DFQATT and CDR2 is SNEGSKA (reference sequence). CDR3 bases: TGCAGTGCCGTTTCCCGGACGGACTATTACAATGAGCAGTTCTTC. This translates into CSAVSRTDYYNEQFF.

The V and J genes are TRBV7-2 and TRBJ2-4; 11 bases are a match to TRBD1. The germline CDR1 and CDR2 sequences are SGHTA and FQGNSA. After removal of 5 bases from V and 6 bases from J, the junction contained 12 bases not matched to a gene. The CDR3 is made up of 17 amino acids. The CDR3 bases are TGTGCCAGCAGCCGAACCGGGACAGGGGGAAAGGGAAACATTCAGTACTTC. Protein sequence: CASSRTGTGGKGNIQYF.

The table lists this clonotype with a few counts. As DNA, the CDR3 is TGCAGCGTGCCACTAGCGGGAGTTATTGTGGGCACAGATACGCAGTATTTT. As protein: CSVPLAGVIVGTDTQYF. This rearrangement joins TRBV29-1 to TRBJ2-3, with 11 nucleotides matching TRBD2. Germline CDR1 and CDR2: SQVTM and ANQGSEA. The length of the CDR3 is 17 residues. J lost 1 base, V lost 6 bases, and 12 bases had no gene match.

In this sample, this clonotype turned up many times. This rearrangement joins TRBV5-1 to TRBJ1-2; the D is unclear. This CDR3 spans 13 amino acids. Germline V CDR1 and CDR2: SGHRS, YFSETQ. V was trimmed by 0 bases and J by 3 bases, leaving 6 bases between them. Here the CDR3 DNA reads TGCGCCAGCAGCTTGGGTAGTGACTATGGCTACACCTTC. It specifies CASSLGSDYGYTF.

There are many counts of this clonotype. The gene calls are TRBV20-1 and TRBJ2-5, with D possibly TRBD2 on 5 matching bases. The J call may be incorrect, as the DNA end agrees better with TRBJ2-7. Germline values: CDR1 DFQATT, CDR2 SNEGSKA (reference sequence). This CDR3 has 10 residues. CDR3 in amino acids: CSARDYEQYF. The DNA of the CDR3 is TGCAGTGCACGGGACTACGAGCAGTACTTC.

The rearrangement uses TRBV12-3 or TRBV12-4 and TRBJ2-1; D is perhaps TRBD1 or TRBD2 (5 bases each). The CDR3 totals 13 residues. V was trimmed by 6 bases and J by 8 bases, leaving 14 bases between them. CDR3 sequence reads: CASSSDWGDEQFF. The CDR3 bases are TGTGCCAGCAGCTCGGACTGGGGCGATGAGCAGTTCTTC.

V is TRBV2 and J is TRBJ2-1, with TRBD2 identical over 7 bases. CDR1 is SNHLY, CDR2 FYNNEI, per germline. This CDR3 is built from 12 residues. J was trimmed by 12 bases and V by 6 bases; bases with no gene match: 8. Written as DNA, the CDR3 is TGTGCCAGCAGCGCCCGTCTAGCGGCGCAGTTCTTC. As protein: CASSARLAAQFF. Full variable domain (rest looked up from reference TRBV2 and TRBJ2-1): EPEVTQTPSHQVTQMGQEVILRCVPISNHLYFYWYRQILGQKVEFLVSFYNNEISEKSEIFDDQFSVERPDGSNFTLKIRSTKLEDSAMYFCASSARLAAQFFGPGTRLTVL.

The chain has TRBV6-5 and TRBJ2-4; D gene uncertain. The CDR3 runs 17 residues. Trimming took off 10 bases at V and 0 bases at J, with 22 bases between the two ends. The germline gives CDR1 MNHEY, CDR2 SVGAGI. This chain's CDR3 is CATKPAIAGLAKNIQYF. In DNA form, the CDR3 reads TGTGCCACCAAACCGGCCATTGCTGGGTTAGCCAAAAACATTCAGTACTTC.